This T cell receptor (beta chain) was identified during a study of shared clonotypes between healthy human individuals (TCRdb year 2020). Notes on the research overall: Three men and two women, aged 18 to 49 years, made up the cohort. For each donor, CD4 naive and CD4 memory were each run on three plates, CD8 naive on two plates, and CD8 memory on one plate. To estimate repertoire size and how much clonotypes are shared between individuals, the study performed deep sequencing of blood TCR repertoires from 4 to 6 healthy adults. Leukapheresis yielded between about 0.8 and 9.5 billion PBMCs per donor. Libraries were prepared and TCR repertoires were sequenced by different laboratories using diverse techniques, in order to increase sequencing depth and limit assay-specific biases.

The donors were healthy, HIV-negative adults with no recently reported acute infections or vaccinations. Every donor was a Caucasian adult living in Nashville, Tennessee, USA. CD4+ T cells were enriched through magnetic negative selection, after which naive cells were positively selected on CD45RA and the remaining negative fraction served as the memory subset. Blood was obtained by leukapheresis, after which PBMCs were separated by Ficoll-Histopaque density gradient centrifugation and cryopreserved in liquid nitrogen vapor phase. Purity and quantity of every magnetically sorted T cell population were checked by analytical flow cytometry. Each sorted fraction had its genomic DNA isolated and then quantified by UV absorbance on a Nanodrop 2000c. About this clone: It has no known antigen specificity. Base qualities are not at hand, and no much larger clone is one base apart.

Study-wide conclusions, independent of this receptor: Higher generation probabilities were observed for clonotypes shared by all four sorted-subset donors than for non-shared clonotypes. Pairwise subsampling indicated that sequencing depth was expected to affect the degree of clonotype sharing among donors. The genetic and exposure-history diversity represented was limited by the small number of donors. Naive subsets generally had larger estimated clonotype richness than memory subsets. Even with the large sequencing depth, rarefaction of the sorted-subset datasets indicated that sequencing was incomplete. Sampling was limited to blood, and TCR repertoires in tissue likely differ from TCR repertoires in blood. Roughly 5.2% of naive CD4, 3% to 4% of naive CD8, about 2.4% of memory CD4, and more than 0.35% of memory CD8 clonotypes were shared across several donors.

The germline ends are 10 bases apart after V is trimmed by 0 bases and J by 4 bases. The CDR3 numbers 15 residues from cysteine through phenylalanine. CDR3 DNA is the only sequence kept; it has 45 bases, read in frame from the first base. CDR1 is given as SGHTA and CDR2 as FQGNSA, both from the germline V gene. Using the deep immunoSEQ assay, TCR CDR3 regions were amplified from genomic DNA by multiplex PCR. For each cell subset, the extracted genomic DNA was distributed evenly across all wells of several immunoSEQ 96-well plates, and each plate served as one replicate. For sorted subsets, roughly 200 ng of genomic DNA, equivalent to roughly 33,000 T cell genomes, went into each replicate PCR. Purified libraries were quantified with a Qubit 3.0 fluorometer, sized on a Bioanalyzer 2100, and re-quantified with the KAPA Library Quantification kit. Every immunoSEQ 96-well plate was sequenced on a dedicated single-read 150-cycle Illumina NextSeq 550 flow cell. Per the original workflow: Because the immunoSEQ output held only junctional sequences and lacked quality scores, the filtering could not match the filtering applied to full-length reads. Sequences were annotated with PyIR, a Python wrapper for IgBLAST v1.9, and V/J genes and CDR3 were assigned using IMGT germline references. Reads were removed for weak V/J assignments (E-value above 1e-6), missing CDR3, stop codons, out-of-frame junctions, or ambiguous translated residues. V3J clonotypes were defined by identical inferred V gene, J gene, and CDR3 amino acid sequence. To compute the percentage overlap between repertoires, the number of shared unique clonotypes was divided by the size of the smaller repertoire. RTK rarefaction, the Chao1 estimator, and Recon v2.1 estimates of unobserved clonotypes were used to assess repertoire richness. For all TCRbeta clonotypes obtained by the gDNA method from a handful of donors, generation probabilities were computed with OLGA. In TCRdb, the immuneACCESS table is reduced to in-frame sequences with V and J assigned. These tables do not hold every clone; where another copy was compared, an unresolved V gene accounts for under half, and the others remain unexplained. V, J and clone size derive from that table, while D and trimming were established from the DNA sequence. This sample lists about 1.1 million clones; approximately 80% were detected once. 0.55% to 0.7% of the sample belongs to the ten largest clones.

The chain couples TRBV7-2 to TRBJ1-3, with the identity of the D gene unclear. Sequencing was done on a sample of memory CD4+ T cells from PBMCs. The cell subset or site label on this specimen signifies: CD45RA-negative fraction. This clonotype originated in a man aged 18 to 35 in good health. Some clones in this sample may be carry-over from other donors' samples. The base sequence is TGTGCCAGCAGCTTAGCGCTGGGAAGCGGAAACACCATATATTTT. It translates to CASSLALGSGNTIYF. The variable domain in full, with residues beyond the CDR3 obtained from the reference TRBV7-2 and TRBJ1-3 genes, is GAGVSQSPSNKVTEKGKDVELRCDPISGHTALYWYRQSLGQGLEFLIYFQGNSAPDKSGLPSDRFSAERTGGSVSTLTIQRTQQEDSAVYLCASSLALGSGNTIYFGEGSWLTVV.